This T cell receptor beta chain stems from a study of control samples from healthy donors and cancer patients. This table comes from immunoSEQ multiplex PCR, and its TCRdb copy is limited to in-frame clones, with some not included. The table records about 89,000 clones, roughly nine tenths of them present only once. Germline trimming cut 5 bases from V and 7 bases from J; bases unmatched to any gene: 5. This CDR3 spans 14 amino acids. Germline CDR1 is PRHDT and CDR2 is FYEKMQ (reference sequence). This receptor was taken from a man aged 30-40 years in good health. The chain combines TRBV13 with TRBJ2-2; 9 bases are a match to TRBD2. The source material was blood. The CDR3 here is CASSNRGGDGELFF. DNA of the CDR3: TGTGCCAGCAGCAATCGCGGGGGGGACGGGGAGCTGTTTTTT. Full variable domain (rest looked up from reference TRBV13 and TRBJ2-2): AAGVIQSPRHLIKEKRETATLKCYPIPRHDTVYWYQQGPGQDPQFLISFYEKMQSDKGSIPDRFSAQQFSDYHSELNMSSLELGDSALYFCASSNRGGDGELFFGEGSRLTVL.